The clone carrying this T cell receptor (beta chain) came up a few times. Its cognate antigen is unknown. This CDR3 has 14 amino acids. Germline-derived CDR1 and CDR2 are LNHDA and SQIVND (reference sequence). Trimming left V 9 bases short and J 5 bases short, with 17 bases between. Together with a sample-barcoded 5' primer, a J-beta primer mix was included in a second PCR lasting roughly 6 to 12 cycles. Samples each returned at least 3 million CDR3-containing paired-end reads. MiXCR, run by TCRdb on the 5' RACE reads, gives a single entry per CDR3 protein. The table shows about 1.1 million distinct CDR3 sequences, with around two fifths occurring only once. This entry belongs to a study of blood T cells in healthy people across ages. Study results and limitations: The unknown donor CMV status may have confounded expanded clonotype changes. Correlation between TCR beta diversity and naive T cell percentage was strong. Diversity estimates from one million T cells were considered underestimates.

The specimen sequenced was blood. This chain connects TRBV19 to TRBJ2-1, with D possibly matching TRBD2 (6 bases). This sequence originates from a man aged 18 to 30 in good health. CDR3: CASGGRDWDNEQFF. The CDR3 region has the DNA TGTGCCAGCGGCGGTCGGGACTGGGACAATGAGCAGTTCTTC.